The 5 T cell receptor beta chains below come from one sample, sequenced in a study of neurological immune-mediated disorders. TCRdb fed the 5' RACE reads into MiXCR, producing one record per CDR3 protein. The repertoire holds around 49,000 distinct CDR3 sequences, with about an eighth as singletons. Time point denoted: longitudinal time-point 3. The material sequenced was PBMCs. The origin of the receptors is a male donor with HTLV-1-associated myelopathy (HAM/TSP).

The table lists this clonotype with many counts. The chain has TRBV28 and TRBJ1-5; D is unresolved. The V and J ends lost 6 bases and 11 bases respectively, with 14 bases between them. The germline CDR1 and CDR2 sequences are MDHEN and SYDVKM. The length of the CDR3 is 12 residues. The CDR3 sequence: CASSPVGWTQHF. DNA of the CDR3: TGTGCCAGCAGCCCGGTTGGGTGGACCCAGCATTTT. Full variable domain (outside the CDR3, taken from reference TRBV28 and TRBJ1-5): DVKVTQSSRYLVKRTGEKVFLECVQDMDHENMFWYRQDPGLGLRLIYFSYDVKMKEKGDIPEGYSVSREKKERFSLILESASTNQTSMYLCASSPVGWTQHFGDGTRLSIL.

This clonotype was counted a few times. The chain carries TRBV7-7 and TRBJ1-4, with a tentative D call TRBD1 (6 bases). The V and J ends lost 4 bases and 7 bases respectively, with 16 bases between them. The V gene's germline CDR1 is SSHAT and CDR2 FNYEAQ (reference sequence). The CDR3 runs to 15 residues. The CDR3 region is CASSSTGSIGEKLFF. CDR3 sequence (DNA): TGTGCCAGCAGCTCCACAGGGAGCATAGGTGAAAAACTGTTTTTT.

This clonotype was detected many times. The chain employs TRBV20-1 and TRBJ2-1, with D possibly being TRBD1 or TRBD2 (5 bases each). The germline V gene encodes CDR1 DFQATT and CDR2 SNEGSKA (reference sequence). V lost 4 bases, J lost 0 bases, and 13 bases lay in between. This CDR3 has 15 residues. The CDR3 region has the DNA TGCAGTGCTATAATCGGGGCCTCCTCCTACAATGAGCAGTTCTTC. It encodes CSAIIGASSYNEQFF.

This rearrangement joins TRBV5-5 to TRBJ2-7; D gene unclear. V lost 1 base to trimming and J lost 0 bases, with 11 bases between them. The CDR3 runs 15 residues. Germline V gene sequence: CDR1 SGHKS, CDR2 YYEKEE (reference sequence). Written as DNA, the CDR3 is TGTGCCAGCAGCTTGTTTGGCGGTAGCTCCTACGAGCAGTACTTC. This encodes CASSLFGGSSYEQYF.

This clonotype was counted at least ten times. This rearrangement joins TRBV5-6 to TRBJ2-7; D tentatively reads TRBD1 or TRBD2 (5 bases each). The V and J ends lost 1 base and 4 bases respectively, with 6 bases between them. The length of the CDR3 is 12 residues. Germline loops: CDR1 SGHDT, CDR2 YYEEEE. The CDR3 is CASSLWGYEQYF. The CDR3 region has the DNA TGTGCCAGCAGCTTGTGGGGGTACGAGCAGTACTTC. The full variable domain, with the rest looked up from reference TRBV5-6 and TRBJ2-7, is DAGVTQSPTHLIKTRGQQVTLRCSPKSGHDTVSWYQQALGQGPQFIFQYYEEEERQRGNFPDRFSGHQFPNYSSELNVNALLLGDSALYLCASSLWGYEQYFGPGTRLTVT.